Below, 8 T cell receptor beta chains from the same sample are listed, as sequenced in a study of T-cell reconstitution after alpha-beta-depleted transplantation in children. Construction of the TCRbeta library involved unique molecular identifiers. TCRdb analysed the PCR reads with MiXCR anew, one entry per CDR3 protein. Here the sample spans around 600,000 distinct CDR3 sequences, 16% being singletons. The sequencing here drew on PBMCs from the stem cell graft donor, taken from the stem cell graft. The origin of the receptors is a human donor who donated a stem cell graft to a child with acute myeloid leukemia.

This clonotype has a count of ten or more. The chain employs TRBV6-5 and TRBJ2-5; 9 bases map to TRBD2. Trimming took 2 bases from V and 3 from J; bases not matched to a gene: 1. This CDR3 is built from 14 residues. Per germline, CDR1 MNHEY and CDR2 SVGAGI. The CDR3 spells CASSYIAGEETQYF. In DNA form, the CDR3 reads TGTGCCAGCAGTTACATAGCGGGGGAAGAGACCCAGTACTTC.

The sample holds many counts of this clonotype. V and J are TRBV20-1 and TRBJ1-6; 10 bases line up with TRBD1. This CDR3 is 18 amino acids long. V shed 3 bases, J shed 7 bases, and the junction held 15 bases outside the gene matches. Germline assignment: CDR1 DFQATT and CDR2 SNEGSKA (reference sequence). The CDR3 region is CSASPGQGTQVINSPLHF. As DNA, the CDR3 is TGCAGTGCTAGTCCGGGACAGGGGACGCAGGTGATCAATTCACCCCTCCACTTT.

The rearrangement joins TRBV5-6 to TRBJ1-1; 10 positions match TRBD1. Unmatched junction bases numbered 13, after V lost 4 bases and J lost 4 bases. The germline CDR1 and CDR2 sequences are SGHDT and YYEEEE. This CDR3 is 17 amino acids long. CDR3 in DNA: TGTGCCAGCAGCACAGGGACAGGGGCGGCGCGGCTCACTGAAGCTTTCTTT. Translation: CASSTGTGAARLTEAFF.

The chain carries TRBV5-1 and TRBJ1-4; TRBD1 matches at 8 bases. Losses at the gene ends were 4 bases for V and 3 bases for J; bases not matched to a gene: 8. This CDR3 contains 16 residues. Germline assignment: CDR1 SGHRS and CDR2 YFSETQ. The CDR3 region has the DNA TGCGCCAGCAGCCCCGGAGGGGACAGGCCTAATGAAAAACTGTTTTTT. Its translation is CASSPGGDRPNEKLFF.

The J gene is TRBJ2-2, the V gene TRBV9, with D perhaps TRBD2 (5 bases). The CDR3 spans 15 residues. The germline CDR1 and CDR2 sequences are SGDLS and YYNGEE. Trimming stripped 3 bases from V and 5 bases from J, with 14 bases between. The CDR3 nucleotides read TGTGCCAGCAGCGCACTTTTGACGGGGACCGGGGAGCTGTTTTTT. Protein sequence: CASSALLTGTGELFF.

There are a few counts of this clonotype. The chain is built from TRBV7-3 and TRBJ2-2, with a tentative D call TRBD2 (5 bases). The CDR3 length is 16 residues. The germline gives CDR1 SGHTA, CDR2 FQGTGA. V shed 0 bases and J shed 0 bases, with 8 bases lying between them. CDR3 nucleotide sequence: TGTGCCAGCAGCTTAACGGGGAGCGCGAACACCGGGGAGCTGTTTTTT. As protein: CASSLTGSANTGELFF.

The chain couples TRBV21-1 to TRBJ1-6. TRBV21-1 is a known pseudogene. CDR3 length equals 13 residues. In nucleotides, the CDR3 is TGTGCCAGCATCATTAGGTGGAGGTCACCCCTCCACTTT. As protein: CASIIRWRSPLHF.

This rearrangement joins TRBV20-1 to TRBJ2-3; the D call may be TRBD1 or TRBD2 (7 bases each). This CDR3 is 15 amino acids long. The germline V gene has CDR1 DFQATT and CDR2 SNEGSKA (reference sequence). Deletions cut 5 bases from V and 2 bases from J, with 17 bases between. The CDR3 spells CSAEGAGATTDTQYF. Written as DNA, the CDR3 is TGCAGTGCTGAGGGGGCGGGGGCGACCACAGATACGCAGTATTTT.